The 7 T cell receptor beta chains in this list originate from one sample, sequenced in a study of T cell responses to AZD1222 COVID-19 vaccine. Profiled with immunoSEQ multiplex PCR; TCRdb holds only in-frame clones, not every one. The sample includes roughly 90,000 clones, 90% to 95% of them seen just once. The source material was peripheral blood, sampled on day 0 of MenACWY control vaccination. The receptor set was obtained from an adult in good health.

This chain joins TRBV27 and TRBJ2-1; 13 bases fit TRBD2. After removal of 5 bases from V and 5 bases from J, the junction contained 3 bases not matched to a gene. CDR3 size: 15 residues. Germline CDR1 MNHEY, CDR2 SMNVEV (reference sequence). The CDR3 reads CASSHGTSGNNEQFF. CDR3 nucleotides: TGTGCCAGCAGTCATGGGACTAGCGGGAACAATGAGCAGTTCTTC.

This chain's CDR3 is CSASMPSGIYEQYF. CDR3 in DNA: TGCAGTGCTAGTATGCCTAGCGGGATCTACGAGCAGTACTTC. This chain links TRBV20-1 with TRBJ2-7; 9 nucleotides match TRBD2. The trim removed 3 bases at V and 3 bases at J, leaving 6 bases unmatched. The germline gives CDR1 DFQATT, CDR2 SNEGSKA (reference sequence). The CDR3 totals 14 residues.

The chain couples TRBV5-5 to TRBJ2-1; D remains unclear. The ends were cut back, 0 bases at V and 0 bases at J, with 10 bases in the middle. This CDR3 region has 16 residues. CDR1 is SGHKS, CDR2 YYEKEE, per germline (reference sequence). In DNA, the CDR3 is TGTGCCAGCAGCTTGGCCAGGCTGAGCTCCTACAATGAGCAGTTCTTC. Amino acid sequence: CASSLARLSSYNEQFF.

V usage is TRBV12-3 or TRBV12-4 and J usage is TRBJ1-2; D gene ambiguous. The CDR3 sequence is 13 residues long. V dropped 3 bases and J dropped 7 bases, with 12 bases sitting between them. For the CDR3, the DNA is TGTGCCAGCAGTTTTAGGGCTGGGGTTGGCTACACCTTC. It specifies CASSFRAGVGYTF.

This chain uses TRBV6-2 or TRBV6-3 with TRBJ2-1; 10 positions agree with TRBD2. V shed 0 bases, J shed 14 bases, and the junction held 10 bases outside the gene matches. Germline V gene lookup returns CDR1 MNHEY and CDR2 SVGEGT. This CDR3 has 15 amino acids. The CDR3 sequence is CASSYSGLADGYKFF. CDR3 bases: TGTGCCAGCAGTTACTCTGGACTAGCGGATGGGTACAAGTTCTTC.

The rearrangement uses TRBV4-3 and TRBJ2-7; D is undetermined. This CDR3 spans 13 amino acids. The V end lost 0 bases, the J end lost 3 bases, and 6 bases lay between the germline ends. Germline V gene lookup returns CDR1 LGHNA and CDR2 YSLEER. The CDR3 sequence: CASSQEWGYEQYF. The CDR3 DNA reads TGCGCCAGCAGCCAAGAGTGGGGCTACGAGCAGTACTTC.

This clone has just one count. The V call is TRBV9, the J call TRBJ2-3; D is unclear. V was trimmed by 0 bases and J by 6 bases, leaving 11 bases between them. Germline V lookup: CDR1 SGDLS, CDR2 YYNGEE. This CDR3 is built from 14 residues. As DNA, the CDR3 is TGTGCCAGCAGCGTAGCGTGGGAACGGGATACGCAGTATTTT. Translation gives CASSVAWERDTQYF.